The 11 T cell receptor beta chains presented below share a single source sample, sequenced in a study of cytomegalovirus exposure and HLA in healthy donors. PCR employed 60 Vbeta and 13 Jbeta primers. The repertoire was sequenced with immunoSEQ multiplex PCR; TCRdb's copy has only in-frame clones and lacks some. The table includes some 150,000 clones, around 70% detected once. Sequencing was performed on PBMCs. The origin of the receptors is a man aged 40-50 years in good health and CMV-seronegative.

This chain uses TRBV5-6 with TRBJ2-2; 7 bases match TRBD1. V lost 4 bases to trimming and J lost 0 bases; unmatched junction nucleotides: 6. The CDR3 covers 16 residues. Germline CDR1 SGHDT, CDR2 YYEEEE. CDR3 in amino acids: CASSARQGSNTGELFF. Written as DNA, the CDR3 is TGTGCCAGCAGCGCGAGACAGGGATCGAACACCGGGGAGCTGTTTTTT.

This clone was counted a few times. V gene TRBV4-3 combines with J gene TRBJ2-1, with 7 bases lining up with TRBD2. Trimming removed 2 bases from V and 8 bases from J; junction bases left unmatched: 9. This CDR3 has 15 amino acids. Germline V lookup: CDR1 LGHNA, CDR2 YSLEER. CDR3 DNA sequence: TGCGCCAGCAGCCAATATACTAGCGTTCCCCATGAGCAGTTCTTC. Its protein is CASSQYTSVPHEQFF.

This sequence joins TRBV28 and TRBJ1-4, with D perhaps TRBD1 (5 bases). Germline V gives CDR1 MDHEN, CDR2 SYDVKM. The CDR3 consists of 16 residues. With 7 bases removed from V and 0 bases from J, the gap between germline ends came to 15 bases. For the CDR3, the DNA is TGTGCCAGCACCAGACCGGGGGTAGCAACTAATGAAAAACTGTTTTTT. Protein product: CASTRPGVATNEKLFF. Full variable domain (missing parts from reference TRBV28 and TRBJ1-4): DVKVTQSSRYLVKRTGEKVFLECVQDMDHENMFWYRQDPGLGLRLIYFSYDVKMKEKGDIPEGYSVSREKKERFSLILESASTNQTSMYLCASTRPGVATNEKLFFGSGTQLSVL.

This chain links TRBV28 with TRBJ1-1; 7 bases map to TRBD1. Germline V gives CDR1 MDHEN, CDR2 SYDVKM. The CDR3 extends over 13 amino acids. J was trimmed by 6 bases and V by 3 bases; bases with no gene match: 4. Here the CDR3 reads CASSLYRGSEAFF. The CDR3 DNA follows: TGTGCCAGCAGTTTGTACAGGGGTTCTGAAGCTTTCTTT.

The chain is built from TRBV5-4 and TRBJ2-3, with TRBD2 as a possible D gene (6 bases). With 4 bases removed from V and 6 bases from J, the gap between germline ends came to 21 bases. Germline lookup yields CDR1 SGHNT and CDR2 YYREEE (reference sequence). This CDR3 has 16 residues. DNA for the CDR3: TGTGCCAGCAGCCCCACTACTAGCCGGGGCGGGGATACGCAGTATTTT. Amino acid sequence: CASSPTTSRGGDTQYF.

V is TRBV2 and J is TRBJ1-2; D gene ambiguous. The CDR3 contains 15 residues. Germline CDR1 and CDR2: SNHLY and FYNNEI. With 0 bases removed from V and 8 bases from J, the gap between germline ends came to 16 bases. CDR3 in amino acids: CASSEAGVLLWGYTF. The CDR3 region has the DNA TGTGCCAGCAGTGAAGCGGGCGTTTTGTTGTGGGGCTACACCTTC.

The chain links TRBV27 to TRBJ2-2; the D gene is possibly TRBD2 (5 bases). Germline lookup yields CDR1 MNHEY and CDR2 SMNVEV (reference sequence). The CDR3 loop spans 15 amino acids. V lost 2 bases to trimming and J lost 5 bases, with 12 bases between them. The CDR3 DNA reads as TGTGCCAGCAGTTTAGTACGGGCGGGTACCGGGGAGCTGTTTTTT. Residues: CASSLVRAGTGELFF.

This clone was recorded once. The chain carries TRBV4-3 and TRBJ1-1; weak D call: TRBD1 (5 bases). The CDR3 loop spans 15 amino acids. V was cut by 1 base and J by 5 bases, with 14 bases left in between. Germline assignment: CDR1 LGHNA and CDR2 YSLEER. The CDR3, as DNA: TGCGCCAGCAGCCAAGTTGCGGGGCGGAGGACTGAAGCTTTCTTT. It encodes CASSQVAGRRTEAFF.

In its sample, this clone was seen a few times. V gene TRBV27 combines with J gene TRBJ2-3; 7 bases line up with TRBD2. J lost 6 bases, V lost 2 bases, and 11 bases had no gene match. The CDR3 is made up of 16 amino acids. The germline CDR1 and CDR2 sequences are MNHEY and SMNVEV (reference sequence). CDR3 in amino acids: CASSLEPSGRGDTQYF. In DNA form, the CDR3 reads TGTGCCAGCAGTTTAGAACCTAGCGGCCGGGGGGATACGCAGTATTTT.

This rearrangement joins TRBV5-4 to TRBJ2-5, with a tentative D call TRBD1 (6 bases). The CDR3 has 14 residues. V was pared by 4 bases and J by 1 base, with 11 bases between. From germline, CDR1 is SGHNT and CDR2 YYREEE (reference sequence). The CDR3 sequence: CASSGDITQETQYF. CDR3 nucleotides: TGTGCCAGCAGCGGGGACATCACCCAAGAGACCCAGTACTTC.

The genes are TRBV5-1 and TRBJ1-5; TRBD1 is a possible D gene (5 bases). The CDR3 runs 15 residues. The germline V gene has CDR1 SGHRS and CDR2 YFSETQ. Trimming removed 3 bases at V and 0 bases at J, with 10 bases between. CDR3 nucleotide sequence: TGCGCCAGCAGCTGGACACCCGATAGCAATCAGCCCCAGCATTTT. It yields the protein CASSWTPDSNQPQHF.